The TCR beta chain under discussion was sequenced for a study of T cells in Graves' hyperthyroidism and ophthalmopathy. At least ten counts were recorded for this clonotype. RNA transcripts provided the source from which TCR beta CDR3 regions were amplified. HTBI primers drove first-round RT-PCR of the TCR CDR3. TCRdb processed the multiplex PCR reads anew with MiXCR; each CDR3 protein has one entry. Among hundreds of thousands of distinct CDR3 sequences listed, roughly 15% were seen once. The ends were cut back, 1 base at V and 6 bases at J, with 16 bases in the middle. CDR3 length: 16 amino acids. CDR1 is SEHNR and CDR2 is FQNEAQ in the germline V gene (reference sequence).

Sequencing used blood. The clonotype originates from a woman aged 45-59 years with Graves' ophthalmopathy. The chain carries TRBV7-9 and TRBJ2-1; D is undetermined. The chain's CDR3 is CASSLVPSSTINEQFF. In nucleotides, the CDR3 is TGTGCCAGCAGCTTAGTGCCGTCCTCCACCATCAATGAGCAGTTCTTC.